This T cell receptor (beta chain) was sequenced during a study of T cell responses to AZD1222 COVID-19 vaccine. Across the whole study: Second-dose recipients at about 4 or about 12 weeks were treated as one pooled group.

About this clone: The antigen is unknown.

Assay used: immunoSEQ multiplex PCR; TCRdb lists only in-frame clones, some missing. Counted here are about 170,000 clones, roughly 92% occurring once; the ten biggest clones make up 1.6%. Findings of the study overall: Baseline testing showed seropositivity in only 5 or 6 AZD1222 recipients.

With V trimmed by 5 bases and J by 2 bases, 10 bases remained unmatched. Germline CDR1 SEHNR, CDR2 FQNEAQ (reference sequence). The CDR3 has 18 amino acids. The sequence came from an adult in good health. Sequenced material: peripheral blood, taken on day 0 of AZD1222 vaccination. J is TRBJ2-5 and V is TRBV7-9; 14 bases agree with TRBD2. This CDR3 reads CASSNRLAGGPRQETQYF. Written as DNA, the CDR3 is TGTGCCAGCAGCAACCGACTAGCGGGAGGGCCGAGGCAAGAGACCCAGTACTTC.